This T cell receptor (beta chain) comes out of a study of type 1 regulatory T cells. As for the study in general: An in vitro protocol generated T-allo10, a Tr1-enriched, alloantigen-specific CD4 T cell product.

The V gene's germline CDR1 is MGHRA and CDR2 YSYEKL. Trimming took off 2 bases at V and 1 base at J, with 9 bases between the two ends. The CDR3 is 14 residues long. Of note for this clonotype: Its target is not known.

A single record per CDR3 protein comes from TCRdb applying MiXCR to the reads. The sample consists of roughly 71,000 distinct CDR3 sequences, around 57% of them appearing once. Graft donor-derived T-allo10 cells were described as host-alloantigen-specific, anergic, and alloantigen-specifically suppressive. The rearrangement uses TRBV4-1 and TRBJ2-7, with D maybe TRBD1 (6 bases). Sequenced: cultured T cells, either the whole culture or a sorted T cell fraction (not recorded which). Regarding subset: Tr1-enriched cell product generated in vitro against host alloantigens. This TCR derives from a human donor in good health. The CDR3 nucleotides are TGCGCCAGCAGCCAATTACAGGGATCCTACGAGCAGTACTTC. Residues: CASSQLQGSYEQYF.